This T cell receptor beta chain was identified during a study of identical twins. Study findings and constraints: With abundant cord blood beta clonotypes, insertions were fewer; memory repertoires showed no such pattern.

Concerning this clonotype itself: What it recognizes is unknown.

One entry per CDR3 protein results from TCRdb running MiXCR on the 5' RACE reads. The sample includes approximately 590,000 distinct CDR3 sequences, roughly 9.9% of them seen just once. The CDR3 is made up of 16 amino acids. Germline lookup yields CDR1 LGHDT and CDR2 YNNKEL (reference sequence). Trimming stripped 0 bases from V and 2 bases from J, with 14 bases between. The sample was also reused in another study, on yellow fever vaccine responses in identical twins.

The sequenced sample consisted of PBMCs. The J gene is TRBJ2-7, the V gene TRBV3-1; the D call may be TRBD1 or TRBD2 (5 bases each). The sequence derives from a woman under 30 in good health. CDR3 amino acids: CASSQEVGVSTYEQYF. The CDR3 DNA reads TGTGCCAGCAGCCAAGAGGTGGGGGTTTCAACCTACGAGCAGTACTTC.